This TCR beta chain is from a study of naive and memory T cell subsets (TCRdb year 2017). Study-level background: In the figure summarizing the skin biopsy and whole blood samples, around 10 blood donors, 7 tuberculin skin test biopsies and 3 saline control biopsies were reported. Usually PCR2 was run as a SYBR Green qPCR and stopped at a set threshold, although low-input samples could use end-point PCR (roughly 6 cycles) instead. On the study overall, not on this receptor specifically: The potential sensitivity of the RNA-based method to TCR transcript changes with T cell activation and differentiation was acknowledged.

Library preparation employed 5' RACE. Four rounds of PCR, run with the SP2 primer together with nested alpha and beta constant region primers, were used to amplify the ligated cDNA. TCR RNA was reverse transcribed with SuperScript IV using alpha and beta constant region primers for the blood and skin samples. An oligonucleotide carrying the Illumina SP2 primer and a UMI was ligated to the 3' end of the cDNA by means of T4 RNA ligase 1. To prevent hairpin formation, the 12-nucleotide UMI was made up of two random hexamers with an eight-base spacer between them. From the second PCR onward, the TCR alpha and beta chain libraries were handled separately, and dual indexing was used for multiplexing. After pooling, the indexed libraries were analyzed by capillary electrophoresis and sequenced on either an Illumina MiSeq or NextSeq. To boost base diversity and improve cluster recognition, PhiX DNA at about 4.5-7% was spiked into the libraries. In the paper's pipeline: Demultiplexor extracted UMIs from read 2, combined them with read 1 TCR sequence, and split reads by sample indices. Decombinator identified V and J genes and V-J junctions, assigning each TCR a five-part identifier including V and J deletions. Collapsinator used UMIs to correct sequencing errors and PCR amplification heterogeneity, yielding UMI-based abundance per TCR. CDR3Translator turned identifiers into nucleotide sequence, translated that sequence into amino acids, and pulled out CDR3 regions based on terminal motifs. After normalization to the amount of input RNA, error-corrected alpha and beta TCR counts from blood and skin were compared. In-frame beta chains were kept once TCRdb had trimmed the public reads at Q25 with fastp and called clones with MiXCR. Rows are combined by CDR3 protein, so each entry shows the most common genes and DNA. The V and J calls were not made by the authors but by TCRdb's processing. The sample includes more than 55,000 distinct CDR3 sequences, with about 8.3% observed a single time. The ten largest clones add up to almost 10% of the sample.

Concerning this clonotype itself: Its antigen is unknown. Base quality data are lacking; no much larger clone is found one base away.

Using 3' ligation of a UMI-containing oligonucleotide to TCR cDNA, the study laid out a robust and sensitive protocol to amplify, sequence and analyze TCRs. Whole blood analysis involved drawing about 2.3 ml of peripheral blood from adult healthy volunteers into Tempus tubes and then extracting RNA following the manufacturer's instructions. Before reverse transcription, total RNA that had not been cell sorted was treated with RQ1 DNase, with a target input of roughly 1 to 1,100 ng. Libraries were prepared from skin biopsies and whole blood so that pipeline robustness could be tested in samples in which T cells form a minority population. The TCR originated in a female donor in good health.

The base sequence is TGTGCCAGCAGCATAATCCCATACAGGGACGAGACCCAGTACTTC. Its amino acids are CASSIIPYRDETQYF. Recombination linked TRBV21-1 to TRBJ2-5; the tabulated D call, TRBD1, remains unverified against the DNA. TRBV21-1 is a pseudogene. The CDR3 numbers 15 residues from cysteine through phenylalanine. CDR3 DNA is the only sequence kept; it has 45 bases, read in frame from the first base.